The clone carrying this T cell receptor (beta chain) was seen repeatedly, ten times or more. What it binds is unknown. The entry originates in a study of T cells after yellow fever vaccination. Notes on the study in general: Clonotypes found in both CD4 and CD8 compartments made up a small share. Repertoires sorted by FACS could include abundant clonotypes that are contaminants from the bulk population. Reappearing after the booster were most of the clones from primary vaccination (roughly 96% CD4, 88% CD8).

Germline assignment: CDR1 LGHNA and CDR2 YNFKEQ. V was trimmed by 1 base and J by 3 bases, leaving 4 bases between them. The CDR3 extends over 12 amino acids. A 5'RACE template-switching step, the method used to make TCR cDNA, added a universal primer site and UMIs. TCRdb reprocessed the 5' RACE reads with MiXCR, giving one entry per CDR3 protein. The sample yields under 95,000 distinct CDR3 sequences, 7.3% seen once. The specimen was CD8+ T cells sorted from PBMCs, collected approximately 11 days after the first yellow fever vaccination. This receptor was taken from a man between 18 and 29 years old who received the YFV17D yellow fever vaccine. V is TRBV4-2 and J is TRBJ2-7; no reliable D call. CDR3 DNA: TGTGCCAGCAGCCAAGGGTTCTACGAGCAGTACTTC. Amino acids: CASSQGFYEQYF.